The entry below gives a single T cell receptor beta chain sequence along with its context. In germline, CDR1 is SGHRS, CDR2 YFSETQ. Trimming at V came to 4 bases and at J to 2 bases, leaving 3 bases not matched to a gene. The CDR3 totals 14 residues. In the original processing: Reference gene primer amplification in the assay estimated nucleated cell counts. Repertoires were generated with immunoSEQ multiplex PCR, while TCRdb's copy carries only in-frame clones and drops some. V, J and clone size were drawn from that table, and D and trimming were deduced from the DNA. Of under 250,000 clones listed, around 83% are singletons. This entry comes from a study of blood T cell repertoires in COVID-19. In the study overall: Samples of COVID-19 (acute and convalescent) were obtained from the United States, Italy and Spain. Sources were T cells, B-cell-depleted T cells, or PBMCs; the material itself was cDNA or gDNA.

This chain connects TRBV5-1 to TRBJ2-1; TRBD2 aligns across 7 bases. The origin of this receptor is a man aged 35-49 years with active or convalescent COVID-19. Specimen: peripheral blood. The CDR3 DNA reads TGCGCCAGCAGCGCTAGCGGAGCCTACAATGAGCAGTTCTTC. Amino acid sequence: CASSASGAYNEQFF.